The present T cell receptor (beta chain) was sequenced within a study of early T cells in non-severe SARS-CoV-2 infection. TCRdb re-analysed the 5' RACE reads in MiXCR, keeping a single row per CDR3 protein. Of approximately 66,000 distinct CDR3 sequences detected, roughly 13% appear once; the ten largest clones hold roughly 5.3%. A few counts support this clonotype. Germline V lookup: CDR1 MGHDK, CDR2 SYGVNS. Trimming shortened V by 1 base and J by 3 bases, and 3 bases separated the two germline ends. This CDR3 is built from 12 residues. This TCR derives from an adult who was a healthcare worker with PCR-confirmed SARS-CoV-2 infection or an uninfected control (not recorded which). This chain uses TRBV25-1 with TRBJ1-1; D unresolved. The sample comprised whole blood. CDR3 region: CASSESDTEAFF. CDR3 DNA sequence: TGTGCCAGCAGTGAATCTGACACTGAAGCTTTCTTT.